This TCR beta chain was recorded in a study of shared clonotypes between healthy human individuals. Each replicate PCR on the sorted subsets used 150 to 200 ng DNA (around 30,000 T cell genomes). Generated by immunoSEQ multiplex PCR, the TCRdb table keeps only in-frame clones and is missing some. Among about 1.5 million clones listed, 95% to 99% were seen once. This clone was recorded only once. The V end lost 3 bases, the J end lost 5 bases, and 13 bases lay between the germline ends. Germline loops: CDR1 SGHAT, CDR2 FQNNGV. The CDR3 loop spans 15 amino acids. The gene calls are TRBV11-2 and TRBJ1-4; D possibly corresponds to TRBD1 (6 bases). The clonotype comes from a man between 25 and 39 years old in good health. The sequenced material came from naive CD4+ T cells sorted from blood. Subset indicated: CD45RA+ positively selected. The chain's CDR3 is CASSLRGGANEKLFF. The CDR3 DNA sequence: TGTGCCAGCAGCTTGAGAGGGGGTGCCAATGAAAAACTGTTTTTT.